The 19 T cell receptor beta chains listed next were all sequenced from one sample in a study of regulatory T cells in long-lasting Graves disease. Time point given: persistent/refractory GD, antithyroid drugs over 5 years with positive TRAb. Construction of the TCR library relied on RNA isolated from PBMCs. According to the study, TCR beta libraries were built with iRepertoire HTBI primers and CDR3-region Arm-PCR. TCRdb reprocessed the multiplex PCR reads with MiXCR, giving one entry per CDR3 protein. The profile shows 390,000 or so distinct CDR3 sequences, approximately 25% of them singletons. The specimen was peripheral blood mononuclear cells (PBMCs), collected when the disease was refractory, from a patient treated with antithyroid drugs. The receptors shown here come from a woman in her thirties or forties with Graves disease.

This clonotype was detected only a few times. V and J are TRBV5-6 and TRBJ1-5, with a tentative D call TRBD1 (6 bases). CDR1 is SGHDT, CDR2 YYEEEE, per germline. V was shortened by 0 bases and J by 3 bases, with 10 bases between the two germline ends. The CDR3 is 15 residues long. CDR3 DNA: TGTGCCAGCAGCTTGGGACAGGAGGCCAATCAGCCCCAGCATTTT. This encodes CASSLGQEANQPQHF.

This clonotype came up many times. In DNA form, the CDR3 reads TGTGCCAGCAGCTTAGGGGTTGAGTACGCAGAGACCCAGTACTTC. Translated: CASSLGVEYAETQYF. The rearrangement links TRBV11-2 to TRBJ2-5; D is undetermined. The V gene lost 1 base and the J gene lost 4 bases, with 13 bases spanning the gap. CDR1 SGHAT and CDR2 FQNNGV come from the germline V gene. CDR3 size: 15 residues.

This clonotype was recorded many times. V is TRBV29-1 and J is TRBJ2-2, with D maybe TRBD2 (7 bases). CDR3 length: 14 residues. Trimming stripped 7 bases from V and 4 bases from J, with 16 bases between. CDR1 is SQVTM and CDR2 is ANQGSEA in the germline V gene. The CDR3: CSARRGLGTGELFF. As DNA, the CDR3 is TGCAGCGCCAGGCGGGGGCTTGGCACCGGGGAGCTGTTTTTT.

The chain employs TRBV6-1 and TRBJ2-1; tentatively, D is TRBD1 or TRBD2 (5 bases each). Germline V lookup: CDR1 MNHNS, CDR2 SASEGT. CDR3 size: 13 residues. V lost 10 bases and J lost 7, with 17 bases in between. CDR3 in DNA: TGTGCCATCACGAGGGGCGAAAGGAATGAGCAGTTCTTC. Protein sequence: CAITRGERNEQFF.

A note on this clonotype: With a much larger clone just one base away, this may be a read error. The CDR3 region has the DNA TGTGCCGGCAGGGCCGGGGCCCACTCCTATAATTCACCCCTCCACTTT. It yields the protein CAGRAGAHSYNSPLHF. The chain couples TRBV12-3 or TRBV12-4 to TRBJ1-6; D possibly corresponds to TRBD1 (5 bases). The CDR3 runs to 16 residues.

This chain joins TRBV6-1 and TRBJ2-2, with D tentatively TRBD1 (6 bases). V was clipped by 7 bases and J by 6 bases, with 6 bases between them. The CDR3 spans 11 residues. Per germline, CDR1 MNHNS and CDR2 SASEGT. The DNA of the CDR3 is TGTGCCAGCAAGGGGGCCGGGGAGCTGTTTTTT. This translates into CASKGAGELFF.

This clonotype was seen ten or more times. The CDR3 nucleotides read TGTGCCAGCATCGGACTTAGGGACAGCAAACTGTTTTTT. It is translated as CASIGLRDSKLFF. The chain is built from TRBV2 and TRBJ1-4; TRBD1 aligns across 7 bases. Trimming cost V 7 bases and J 11 bases; bases outside gene matches: 10. The CDR3 is 13 residues long. CDR1 and CDR2 from the germline V gene are SNHLY and FYNNEI.

This clonotype was detected ten times or more. V usage is TRBV11-2 and J usage is TRBJ2-7; D is undetermined. Germline lookup yields CDR1 SGHAT and CDR2 FQNNGV. Between the trimmed V and J ends, which lost 0 bases and 2 bases, there was a span of 14 bases. The CDR3 has 16 residues. CDR3 bases: TGTGCCAGCAGCTTAGAGGTGGGCAGCTTAACCTACGAGCAGTACTTC. The encoded protein is CASSLEVGSLTYEQYF. The entire variable domain, with the rest obtained from reference TRBV11-2 and TRBJ2-7, is as follows: EAGVAQSPRYKIIEKRQSVAFWCNPISGHATLYWYQQILGQGPKLLIQFQNNGVVDDSQLPKDRFSAERLKGVDSTLKIQPAKLEDSAVYLCASSLEVGSLTYEQYFGPGTRLTVT.

This clonotype has a count of ten or more. This chain joins TRBV7-8 and TRBJ1-1, with a possible D match to TRBD1 (5 bases). This CDR3 contains 13 residues. V was cut by 6 bases and J by 6 bases, with 14 bases left in between. Germline CDR1 SGHVS, CDR2 FQNEAQ. The CDR3 here is CASSFTGLAEAFF. The CDR3, as DNA: TGTGCCAGCAGTTTCACGGGACTCGCTGAAGCTTTCTTT.

Ten or more counts support this clonotype. J is TRBJ1-1 and V is TRBV2, with 7 bases aligning to TRBD1. Germline values: CDR1 SNHLY, CDR2 FYNNEI. With 8 bases clipped from V and 1 base from J, the junction kept 10 bases outside the gene matches. This CDR3 comprises 15 residues. CDR3 coding DNA: TGTGCCAGCGTCTTACAGGGGTATAGGAACACTGAAGCTTTCTTT. Translated: CASVLQGYRNTEAFF.

This clonotype was detected ten times or more. The genes are TRBV28 and TRBJ2-4; D gene uncertain. Trimming pared 6 bases from V and 0 bases from J, leaving 12 bases between. Germline values: CDR1 MDHEN, CDR2 SYDVKM. This CDR3 spans 15 amino acids. For the CDR3, the DNA is TGTGCCAGCAGCGTCGCAGATTTAGCCAAAAACATTCAGTACTTC. Protein product: CASSVADLAKNIQYF. The variable domain in full, completed from reference TRBV28 and TRBJ2-4, reads DVKVTQSSRYLVKRTGEKVFLECVQDMDHENMFWYRQDPGLGLRLIYFSYDVKMKEKGDIPEGYSVSREKKERFSLILESASTNQTSMYLCASSVADLAKNIQYFGAGTRLSVL.

In this sample, this clonotype turned up many times. This chain connects TRBV7-8 to TRBJ1-5; 7 bases map to TRBD1. Germline V CDR1 and CDR2: SGHVS, FQNEAQ. CDR3 length equals 15 residues. The trim removed 7 bases at V and 4 bases at J, leaving 10 bases unmatched. CDR3 residues: CASNAFRDSNQPQHF. In nucleotides, the CDR3 is TGTGCCAGCAACGCATTCCGGGACAGTAATCAGCCCCAGCATTTT.

This clonotype was seen more than once but under ten times. The chain recombines TRBV5-6 with TRBJ2-7; no definite D call. Germline CDR1 reads SGHDT; CDR2 reads YYEEEE. Trimming pared 0 bases from V and 5 bases from J, leaving 12 bases between. The CDR3 loop spans 14 amino acids. Written as DNA, the CDR3 is TGTGCCAGCAGCTTGGGACTGAAAGTCGACGAGCAGTACTTC. Translated, it gives CASSLGLKVDEQYF.

Concerning this clonotype: This likely came from a read error, as a far larger clone is one base away. This chain uses TRBV6-4 with TRBJ1-1; D is unresolved. Germline V lookup: CDR1 MRHNA, CDR2 SNTAGT. This CDR3 region has 13 residues. With 8 bases removed from V and 6 bases from J, the gap between germline ends came to 16 bases. As DNA, the CDR3 is TGTGCCAGCCTTGCGGGGAGTTGGGCTGAAGCTTTCTTT. This translates into CASLAGSWAEAFF.

A few counts support this clonotype. The V call is TRBV3-1, the J call TRBJ2-7; D unclear. There are 14 residues in the CDR3. The germline CDR1 and CDR2 sequences are LGHDT and YNNKEL (reference sequence). Trimming stripped 0 bases from V and 7 bases from J, with 13 bases between. CDR3 region: CASSQESYVREQYF. The CDR3 DNA reads as TGTGCCAGCAGCCAAGAGTCCTATGTGAGGGAGCAGTACTTC.

This clonotype was counted many times. The CDR3 protein is CASSFQATSGIEHEQYF. In DNA form, the CDR3 reads TGTGCCAGCAGTTTCCAAGCGACTAGCGGGATAGAACACGAGCAGTACTTC. V and J are TRBV12-3 or TRBV12-4 and TRBJ2-7; 11 positions match TRBD2. V lost 3 bases to trimming and J lost 5 bases; unmatched junction nucleotides: 12. The CDR3 has 17 residues.

This sequence joins TRBV20-1 and TRBJ2-2, with 13 bases lining up with TRBD2. The CDR3 has 14 amino acids. The ends lost 4 bases at V and 7 bases at J; junction bases unmatched: 3. Germline CDR1 reads DFQATT; CDR2 reads SNEGSKA (reference sequence). CDR3 DNA sequence: TGCAGTGCTAAACTAGCGGGAGGGATCGGGGAGCTGTTTTTT. It translates to CSAKLAGGIGELFF.

The table lists this clonotype with a few counts. This chain connects TRBV4-1 to TRBJ1-6; unclear D gene. V dropped 1 base and J dropped 9 bases, with 7 bases sitting between them. The CDR3 consists of 13 residues. Germline assignment: CDR1 MGHRA and CDR2 YSYEKL. The DNA of the CDR3 is TGCGCCAGCAGCCAAGTAATACCTTCACCCCTCCACTTT. Translated: CASSQVIPSPLHF.

J is TRBJ2-7 and V is TRBV28; D is possibly TRBD1 (6 bases). This CDR3 has 15 residues. Trimming left V 2 bases short and J 6 bases short, with 17 bases between. Germline V CDR1 and CDR2: MDHEN, SYDVKM. In DNA form, the CDR3 reads TGTGCCAGCAGTTTACAGGGGTTAGGGGTGAGCGAGCAGTACTTC. It translates to CASSLQGLGVSEQYF.